The 21 T cell receptor beta chains given below trace back to one sample, sequenced in a study of T cell responses to AZD1222 COVID-19 vaccine. Using immunoSEQ multiplex PCR, the repertoire was profiled, and TCRdb retains in-frame clones only, with some absent. The sample includes roughly 99,000 clones, roughly nine tenths of them seen just once. The material was peripheral blood, obtained 28 days after the second AZD1222 dose. Receptors were obtained from an adult who received the AZD1222 COVID-19 vaccine.

The chain links TRBV5-1 to TRBJ1-1; D remains ambiguous. Trimming shortened V by 1 base and J by 2 bases, and 9 bases separated the two germline ends. The V gene's germline CDR1 is SGHRS and CDR2 YFSETQ. This CDR3 has 14 amino acids. The CDR3 here is CASSLRTGNTEAFF. CDR3 DNA: TGCGCCAGCAGCTTGAGGACGGGTAACACTGAAGCTTTCTTT.

This clone came up once. The chain joins TRBV4-3 to TRBJ2-7; a weak D match, TRBD1 (5 bases). This CDR3 comprises 15 residues. Germline lookup yields CDR1 LGHNA and CDR2 YSLEER. V was pared by 0 bases and J by 3 bases, with 12 bases between. The CDR3 sequence: CASSQDGQGNYEQYF. The CDR3 DNA reads as TGCGCCAGCAGCCAAGACGGGCAGGGCAACTACGAGCAGTACTTC.

The genes are TRBV19 and TRBJ2-2; D is ambiguous. Germline V gene sequence: CDR1 LNHDA, CDR2 SQIVND (reference sequence). The ends were cut back, 4 bases at V and 4 bases at J, with 10 bases in the middle. The CDR3 is 14 amino acids. The chain's CDR3 is CASSTGSTTGELFF. CDR3 nucleotides: TGTGCCAGTAGTACCGGGTCCACCACCGGGGAGCTGTTTTTT.

The V gene is TRBV28, the J gene TRBJ1-1, with D unclear. The CDR3 runs 13 residues. The ends were cut back, 6 bases at V and 0 bases at J, with 8 bases in the middle. Germline-derived CDR1 and CDR2 are MDHEN and SYDVKM. CDR3: CASSAQLNTEAFF. The CDR3 DNA reads as TGTGCCAGCAGCGCCCAGCTGAACACTGAAGCTTTCTTT.

The V gene is TRBV6-5, the J gene TRBJ2-3, with TRBD1 matching 7 bases. V lost 2 bases and J lost 5; bases outside the gene matches: 10. The CDR3 is 16 residues long. Germline loops: CDR1 MNHEY, CDR2 SVGAGI. This CDR3 reads CASSYGIGGVEDTQYF. The CDR3 region has the DNA TGTGCCAGCAGTTACGGTATAGGGGGCGTTGAAGATACGCAGTATTTT.

The chain uses TRBV11-2 and TRBJ2-1; 7 nucleotides line up with TRBD2. V lost 5 bases to trimming and J lost 10 bases; unmatched junction nucleotides: 14. Per the germline V gene, CDR1 is SGHAT and CDR2 is FQNNGV. This CDR3 is 15 amino acids long. The CDR3 here is CASSPVAGLRGEQFF. In DNA, the CDR3 is TGTGCCAGCAGCCCCGTTGCGGGACTGCGGGGGGAGCAGTTCTTC.

V gene TRBV2 combines with J gene TRBJ2-4; no clear D gene. CDR1 is SNHLY and CDR2 is FYNNEI in the germline V gene. The CDR3 covers 17 residues. V dropped 3 bases and J dropped 0 bases, with 15 bases sitting between them. The CDR3 bases are TGTGCCAGCAGTGAGCCCAGTACTGGTTTAGCCAAAAACATTCAGTACTTC. Its protein product is CASSEPSTGLAKNIQYF.

V and J are TRBV18 and TRBJ2-7; no clear D gene. The CDR3 covers 12 residues. Germline assignment: CDR1 KGHSH and CDR2 LQKENI. V was trimmed by 4 bases and J by 7 bases, leaving 11 bases between them. The CDR3 spells CASSQTPQEQYF. In nucleotides, the CDR3 is TGTGCCAGCTCACAAACCCCCCAGGAGCAGTACTTC.

V usage is TRBV12-3 or TRBV12-4 and J usage is TRBJ2-1, with D hard to call. Trimming removed 8 bases from V and 7 bases from J, with 12 bases in between. This CDR3 has 12 amino acids. CDR3 bases: TGTGCCAGCCGATCGGACGGTAATGAGCAGTTCTTC. It is translated as CASRSDGNEQFF.

This clone was seen more than once but under ten times. V and J are TRBV7-2 and TRBJ1-2; perhaps TRBD1 as D (6 bases). The CDR3 contains 16 residues. From germline, CDR1 is SGHTA and CDR2 FQGNSA. The V gene lost 1 base and the J gene lost 0 bases, with 12 bases spanning the gap. The CDR3 sequence is CASSLGGGRANYGYTF. As DNA, the CDR3 is TGTGCCAGCAGCTTAGGCGGGGGGCGGGCTAACTATGGCTACACCTTC.

The chain uses TRBV10-2 and TRBJ1-2, with a possible D match to TRBD1 (5 bases). The V gene lost 0 bases and the J gene lost 8 bases, with 13 bases spanning the gap. CDR3 size: 14 residues. Germline V gives CDR1 WSHSY, CDR2 SAAADI. The CDR3 reads CASSESERGKGYTF. The CDR3 nucleotides are TGCGCCAGCAGTGAGTCAGAAAGGGGTAAAGGCTACACCTTC.

This clone appeared a single time. The chain couples TRBV5-1 to TRBJ2-1, with 10 bases matching TRBD2. CDR1 is SGHRS and CDR2 is YFSETQ in the germline V gene. J was trimmed by 8 bases and V by 4 bases; bases with no gene match: 9. This CDR3 has 15 residues. The CDR3 loop is CASSGGTSESHEQFF. CDR3 bases: TGCGCCAGCAGCGGGGGGACTAGCGAGAGCCATGAGCAGTTCTTC.

This chain links TRBV15 with TRBJ2-1; 12 bases fit TRBD2. V lost 3 bases, J lost 4 bases, and 4 bases stayed unmatched. The CDR3 is 16 residues long. CDR1 LNHNV and CDR2 YYDKDF come from the germline V gene (reference sequence). The CDR3 loop reads CATSSRLAGDYNEQFF. As DNA, the CDR3 is TGTGCCACCAGCAGCCGACTAGCGGGAGATTACAATGAGCAGTTCTTC.

This chain links TRBV28 with TRBJ2-5, with D unclear. Trimming took 5 bases from V and 3 from J, leaving 4 bases between them. This CDR3 has 11 amino acids. Looked up from germline, CDR1 is MDHEN and CDR2 is SYDVKM. Here the CDR3 reads CASSHKETQYF. In DNA, the CDR3 is TGTGCCAGCAGTCACAAAGAGACCCAGTACTTC.

The rearrangement joins TRBV7-9 to TRBJ2-7; 15 bases are shared with TRBD2. The trim removed 4 bases at V and 3 bases at J, leaving 1 base unmatched. CDR3 size: 15 residues. The V gene's germline CDR1 is SEHNR and CDR2 FQNEAQ (reference sequence). In DNA, the CDR3 is TGTGCCAGCAGCTCGGGACTAGCGGGAGGCTACGAGCAGTACTTC. Encoded protein: CASSSGLAGGYEQYF.

This chain joins TRBV7-5 and TRBJ1-4; the tabulated D call, TRBD1, remains unverified against the DNA. TRBV7-5 is a listed pseudogene. CDR3 length equals 17 residues. As DNA, the CDR3 is TGTGCCGCCAGAGACAGGGGGCCCCCCAGGGCTAATGAAAAACTGTTTTTT. It is translated as CAARDRGPPRANEKLFF.

This clone occurred once. The chain links TRBV15 to TRBJ1-6; 9 bases fit TRBD1. Trimming took 1 base from V and 10 from J; bases not matched to a gene: 8. This CDR3 has 16 residues. The germline CDR1 and CDR2 sequences are LNHNV and YYDKDF (reference sequence). CDR3 DNA: TGTGCCACCAGCAGAGCCCCCGGACAGGGGCGCTCACCCCTCCACTTT. Translated: CATSRAPGQGRSPLHF. The complete variable domain, with remaining parts taken from reference TRBV15 and TRBJ1-6, reads DAMVIQNPRYQVTQFGKPVTLSCSQTLNHNVMYWYQQKSSQAPKLLFHYYDKDFNNEADTPDNFQSRRPNTSFCFLDIRSPGLGDTAMYLCATSRAPGQGRSPLHFGNGTRLTVT.

The chain uses TRBV10-3 and TRBJ1-5; 12 bases align to TRBD1. V was clipped by 6 bases and J by 5 bases; unmatched bases: 8. The CDR3 is made up of 16 amino acids. Looked up from germline, CDR1 is ENHRY and CDR2 is SYGVKD. The CDR3 region is CAIRAGDRGLDQPQHF. CDR3 nucleotides: TGTGCCATCAGAGCCGGGGACAGGGGGCTGGATCAGCCCCAGCATTTT.

The CDR3 is CASSSRTGFVVEQYF. The DNA for the CDR3 is TGTGCCAGCAGCTCCCGGACAGGGTTCGTCGTCGAGCAGTACTTC. The chain recombines TRBV7-2 with TRBJ2-7; the match to TRBD1 covers 8 bases. The CDR3 length is 15 residues. The germline gives CDR1 SGHTA, CDR2 FQGNSA. Trimming cost V 4 bases and J 6 bases; bases outside gene matches: 11.

V is TRBV11-2 and J is TRBJ2-7, with D perhaps matching TRBD1 or TRBD2 (5 bases each). The CDR3 runs 17 residues. The V gene's germline CDR1 is SGHAT and CDR2 FQNNGV. Trimming removed 5 bases from V and 0 bases from J, with 20 bases in between. CDR3 in DNA: TGTGCCAGCAGCGAGGGGTTTGGGCCAGCTAGCTCCTACGAGCAGTACTTC. Protein: CASSEGFGPASSYEQYF.

This chain connects TRBV10-1 to TRBJ2-2; no clear D. The CDR3 length is 15 residues. V was clipped by 2 bases and J by 0 bases, with 7 bases between them. The germline V gene has CDR1 WNHNN and CDR2 SYGVQD (reference sequence). The CDR3 nucleotides are TGCGCCAGCAGTGAGGGCAGCGCGAACACCGGGGAGCTGTTTTTT. The encoded protein is CASSEGSANTGELFF.